This T cell receptor (beta chain) comes out of a study of T-cell reconstitution after alpha-beta-depleted transplantation in children. Findings and limits, study-wide: Hyperexpanded clones declined; after one year, newly produced T cells mostly supplied diversity.

To note about this clonotype: No antigen is known for it.

As it was prepared, the TCRbeta library received unique molecular identifiers. TCRdb itself ran the PCR reads through MiXCR, one entry per CDR3 protein. This repertoire shows 250,000 to 400,000 distinct CDR3 sequences, roughly 21% found once; its top ten account for about 10%. Germline lookup yields CDR1 MGHDK and CDR2 SYGVNS. The V end lost 1 base, the J end lost 5 bases, and 11 bases lay between the germline ends. The CDR3 consists of 14 residues. This sample comprised PBMCs, mostly from graft donor cells, obtained 180 days after TCRalphabeta/CD19-depleted stem cell transplant. This chain connects TRBV25-1 to TRBJ1-1; D is possibly TRBD1 (6 bases). The TCR was taken from a male patient between 5 and 17 years old who had a stem cell transplant for acute lymphoblastic leukemia, so the T cells may come from the graft donor. The CDR3 DNA reads TGTGCCAGCAGTGAATGGGGAGGGGGGACTGAAGCTTTCTTT. As protein: CASSEWGGGTEAFF.